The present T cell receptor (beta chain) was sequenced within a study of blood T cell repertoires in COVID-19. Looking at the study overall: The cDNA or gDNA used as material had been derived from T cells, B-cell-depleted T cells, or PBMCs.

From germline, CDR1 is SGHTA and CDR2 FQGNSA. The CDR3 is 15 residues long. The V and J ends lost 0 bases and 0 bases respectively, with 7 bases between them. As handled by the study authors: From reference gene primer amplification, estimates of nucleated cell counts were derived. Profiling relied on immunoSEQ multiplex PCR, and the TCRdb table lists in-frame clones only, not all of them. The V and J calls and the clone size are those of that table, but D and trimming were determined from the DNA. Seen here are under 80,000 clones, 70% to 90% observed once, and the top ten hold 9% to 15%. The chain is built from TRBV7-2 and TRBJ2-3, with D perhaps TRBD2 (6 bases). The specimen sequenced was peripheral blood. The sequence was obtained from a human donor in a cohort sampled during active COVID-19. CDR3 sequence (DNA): TGTGCCAGCAGCTTAGCGGGGACTAGCACAGATACGCAGTATTTT. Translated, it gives CASSLAGTSTDTQYF.